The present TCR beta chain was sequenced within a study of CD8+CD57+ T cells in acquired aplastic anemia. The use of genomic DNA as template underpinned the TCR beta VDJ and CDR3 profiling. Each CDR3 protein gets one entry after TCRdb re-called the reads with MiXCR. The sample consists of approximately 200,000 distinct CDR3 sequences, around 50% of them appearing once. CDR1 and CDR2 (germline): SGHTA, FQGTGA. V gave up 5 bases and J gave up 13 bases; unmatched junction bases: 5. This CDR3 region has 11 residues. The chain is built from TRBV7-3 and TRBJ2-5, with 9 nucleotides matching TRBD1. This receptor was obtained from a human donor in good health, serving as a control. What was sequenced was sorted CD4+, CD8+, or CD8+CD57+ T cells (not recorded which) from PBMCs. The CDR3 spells CASSITGGRYF. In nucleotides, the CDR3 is TGTGCCAGCAGCATTACAGGGGGCCGGTACTTC.